The rows below give T cell receptor beta chains drawn from one sample of a study of identical twins. MiXCR, run by TCRdb on the 5' RACE reads, gives a single entry per CDR3 protein. The sample has 400,000 to 550,000 distinct CDR3 sequences; roughly a quarter are singletons. These data also formed part of another study, on T cells expressing NK-cell markers.

Sequencing was performed on CD4+ T cells sorted from blood. The source of these receptors is a woman aged 18-29 years in good health. CDR3s include the opening cysteine and the closing phenylalanine or tryptophan. D genes are given only for firm matches. Only some rows state a clone size, as once, few, many or a class for expanded clones.

abundance: few
v_gene: TRBV7-9
j_gene: TRBJ2-1
d_gene: TRBD1
CDR3aa: CASRGSQGDTYNEQFF
CDR3nt: TGTGCCAGCAGGGGATCTCAGGGGGATACTTACAATGAGCAGTTCTTC

abundance: few
v_gene: TRBV7-9
j_gene: TRBJ1-6
d_gene: .
CDR3aa: CASSLDLYNSPLHF
CDR3nt: TGTGCCAGCAGCTTAGACCTATATAATTCACCCCTCCACTTT

abundance: few
v_gene: TRBV20-1
j_gene: TRBJ2-7
d_gene: TRBD1
CDR3aa: CSARASDRDLYEQYF
CDR3nt: TGCAGTGCTAGAGCTTCAGACAGGGATCTTTACGAGCAGTACTTC

abundance: many
v_gene: TRBV7-2
j_gene: TRBJ2-2
d_gene: .
CDR3aa: CASSLENTGELFF
CDR3nt: TGTGCCAGCAGCTTAGAGAACACCGGGGAGCTGTTTTTT

abundance: many
v_gene: TRBV11-2
j_gene: TRBJ2-5
d_gene: .
CDR3aa: CASSRRVRDQETQYF
CDR3nt: TGTGCCAGCAGCAGACGAGTCCGGGATCAAGAGACCCAGTACTTC

abundance: few
v_gene: TRBV20-1
j_gene: TRBJ1-2
d_gene: .
CDR3aa: CSARTGDSPARTF
CDR3nt: TGCAGTGCTAGGACGGGGGACTCCCCTGCAAGGACCTTC

abundance: many
v_gene: TRBV12-5
j_gene: TRBJ2-3
d_gene: TRBD2
CDR3aa: CASGTGLAGVSDTQYF
CDR3nt: TGTGCTAGTGGCACAGGACTAGCGGGAGTATCAGATACGCAGTATTTT

abundance: few
v_gene: TRBV7-9
j_gene: TRBJ1-2
d_gene: TRBD1
CDR3aa: CASSTLRDRSFYGYTF
CDR3nt: TGTGCCAGCAGCACCTTGAGGGACAGATCCTTCTATGGCTACACCTTC

abundance: .
v_gene: TRBV20-1
j_gene: TRBJ2-1
d_gene: TRBD2
CDR3aa: CSARDPSGSDNEQFF
CDR3nt: TGCAGTGCTAGAGACCCTAGCGGGAGTGACAATGAGCAGTTCTTC

abundance: .
v_gene: TRBV20-1
j_gene: TRBJ2-3
d_gene: TRBD2
CDR3aa: CSAAPRSGRVTDTQYF
CDR3nt: TGCAGTGCTGCTCCCAGAAGCGGGAGAGTCACAGATACGCAGTATTTT

abundance: many
v_gene: TRBV12-3/TRBV12-4
j_gene: TRBJ1-2
d_gene: .
CDR3aa: CASSPSGGGGYGYTF
CDR3nt: TGTGCCAGCAGTCCTTCGGGTGGAGGTGGCTATGGCTACACCTTC

abundance: few
v_gene: TRBV12-3/TRBV12-4
j_gene: TRBJ2-5
d_gene: TRBD2
CDR3aa: CASSLRLAGETQYF
CDR3nt: TGTGCCAGCAGTTTGCGACTAGCGGGAGAGACCCAGTACTTC

abundance: .
v_gene: TRBV25-1
j_gene: TRBJ1-6
d_gene: .
CDR3aa: CASRGQYNSPLHF
CDR3nt: TGTGCCAGCAGGGGTCAATATAATTCACCCCTCCACTTT

abundance: once
v_gene: TRBV3-1
j_gene: TRBJ1-1
d_gene: .
CDR3aa: CASSQDPTGRTEAFF
CDR3nt: TGTGCCAGCAGCCAAGACCCAACAGGGCGAACTGAAGCTTTCTTT

abundance: .
v_gene: TRBV7-2
j_gene: TRBJ2-7
d_gene: .
CDR3aa: CASSPWGVGSSSYEQYF
CDR3nt: TGTGCCAGCAGCCCCTGGGGAGTCGGCAGCTCCTCCTACGAGCAGTACTTC

abundance: .
v_gene: TRBV20-1
j_gene: TRBJ1-2
d_gene: .
CDR3aa: CSALIPSMGYTF
CDR3nt: TGCAGTGCCCTTATCCCCTCTATGGGCTACACCTTC

abundance: few
v_gene: TRBV10-3
j_gene: TRBJ1-1
d_gene: TRBD1
CDR3aa: CAISDRDRGLLNTEAFF
CDR3nt: TGTGCCATCAGCGACCGGGACAGGGGGCTTTTGAACACTGAAGCTTTCTTT

abundance: .
v_gene: TRBV20-1
j_gene: TRBJ1-1
d_gene: .
CDR3aa: CGGEEGVNTEAFF
CDR3nt: TGCGGGGGGGAGGAAGGGGTGAATACTGAAGCTTTCTTT

abundance: once
v_gene: TRBV5-1
j_gene: TRBJ2-3
d_gene: TRBD2
CDR3aa: CASTFGLAGWSNTQYF
CDR3nt: TGCGCCAGCACCTTCGGACTAGCGGGATGGAGCAATACGCAGTATTTT

abundance: .
v_gene: TRBV30
j_gene: TRBJ1-4
d_gene: TRBD1
CDR3aa: CAGHTGTGAGKLFF
CDR3nt: TGTGCCGGTCATACCGGGACAGGGGCGGGAAAACTGTTTTTT

abundance: .
v_gene: TRBV4-2
j_gene: TRBJ2-3
d_gene: TRBD2
CDR3aa: CASSQDQASGGDTQYF
CDR3nt: TGTGCCAGCAGCCAAGATCAGGCTAGCGGGGGAGATACGCAGTATTTT

abundance: .
v_gene: TRBV6-5
j_gene: TRBJ2-7
d_gene: TRBD2
CDR3aa: CASSYDGGSSYEQYF
CDR3nt: TGTGCCAGCAGTTACGACGGGGGGAGCTCCTACGAGCAGTACTTC

abundance: .
v_gene: TRBV18
j_gene: TRBJ2-3
d_gene: TRBD2
CDR3aa: CASSLLAGVEDTQYF
CDR3nt: TGTGCCAGCTCGCTACTAGCGGGAGTAGAAGATACGCAGTATTTT

abundance: few
v_gene: TRBV9
j_gene: TRBJ2-5
d_gene: .
CDR3aa: CASSGGLSAMGETQYF
CDR3nt: TGTGCCAGCAGCGGGGGACTTAGCGCCATGGGAGAGACCCAGTACTTC

abundance: .
v_gene: TRBV7-2
j_gene: TRBJ1-5
d_gene: .
CDR3aa: CASSQIRGGQPQHF
CDR3nt: TGTGCCAGCAGCCAAATCAGGGGCGGTCAGCCCCAGCATTTT

abundance: .
v_gene: TRBV12-3/TRBV12-4
j_gene: TRBJ2-1
d_gene: .
CDR3aa: CDSSSLGLGEDEQFF
CDR3nt: TGTGACAGCAGTTCTCTCGGGCTAGGTGAAGATGAGCAGTTCTTC

abundance: .
v_gene: TRBV28
j_gene: TRBJ2-3
d_gene: TRBD1
CDR3aa: CASSLRQGQAPDTQYF
CDR3nt: TGTGCCAGCAGTCTGCGACAGGGACAAGCACCAGATACGCAGTATTTT

abundance: .
v_gene: TRBV2
j_gene: TRBJ1-2
d_gene: .
CDR3aa: CASIKISGYTF
CDR3nt: TGTGCCAGCATTAAGATCTCTGGCTACACCTTC

abundance: few
v_gene: TRBV12-3/TRBV12-4
j_gene: TRBJ2-1
d_gene: TRBD2
CDR3aa: CASSPLPRTSGSSYNEQFF
CDR3nt: TGTGCCAGCAGTCCCCTCCCGAGGACTAGCGGTAGCTCCTACAATGAGCAGTTCTTC

abundance: .
v_gene: TRBV9
j_gene: TRBJ1-1
d_gene: .
CDR3aa: CASSLLGGDTEAFF
CDR3nt: TGTGCCAGCAGCTTACTTGGAGGGGACACTGAAGCTTTCTTT

abundance: few
v_gene: TRBV12-3/TRBV12-4
j_gene: TRBJ2-5
d_gene: TRBD2
CDR3aa: CASTRTSGRETQYF
CDR3nt: TGTGCCAGCACCCGGACTAGCGGGAGAGAGACCCAGTACTTC

abundance: few
v_gene: TRBV4-3
j_gene: TRBJ2-3
d_gene: .
CDR3aa: CASSQDRSGTTDTQYF
CDR3nt: TGCGCCAGCAGCCAAGATCGGAGCGGTACCACAGATACGCAGTATTTT

abundance: .
v_gene: TRBV5-1
j_gene: TRBJ2-1
d_gene: TRBD2
CDR3aa: CASSPAGGAYYNEQFF
CDR3nt: TGCGCCAGCAGCCCTGCGGGGGGGGCTTACTACAATGAGCAGTTCTTC

abundance: few
v_gene: TRBV11-2
j_gene: TRBJ2-1
d_gene: TRBD1
CDR3aa: CASSLWDRGQNEQFF
CDR3nt: TGTGCCAGCAGCTTGTGGGACAGGGGGCAAAATGAGCAGTTCTTC

abundance: .
v_gene: TRBV7-2
j_gene: TRBJ2-7
d_gene: TRBD2
CDR3aa: CASSLGGLVSYEQYF
CDR3nt: TGTGCCAGCAGCTTAGGGGGACTAGTCTCCTACGAGCAGTACTTC